The next 10 T cell receptor beta chains were all read from a single sample in a study of blood T cell repertoires in COVID-19. Assay: immunoSEQ multiplex PCR; the TCRdb copy retains only in-frame clones and omits some. The sample contains fewer than 350,000 clones, about 93% of which appear only once. The sequencing input was peripheral blood. These receptors were taken from a woman in her thirties with COVID-19, enrolled during active disease.

CDR3 protein: CASSPPLAGQYEQYF. The CDR3 region has the DNA TGTGCCAGCAGCCCCCCCTTAGCGGGGCAGTACGAGCAGTACTTC. The rearrangement links TRBV6-5 to TRBJ2-7; 8 nucleotides align to TRBD2. The V segment lost 6 bases and the J segment 4 bases; nucleotides outside the gene matches: 11. The CDR3 length is 15 residues. Germline-derived CDR1 and CDR2 are MNHEY and SVGAGI.

This chain joins TRBV3-1 (or the pseudogene TRBV3-2) and TRBJ2-7; 9 bases are a match to TRBD2. The germline gives CDR1 LGHDT, CDR2 YNNKEL (reference sequence). This CDR3 is built from 12 residues. The J segment lost 6 bases and the V segment lost 6 bases, leaving 3 bases of the junction unmatched. CDR3 DNA: TGTGCCAGCAGTAGCGGGAGTGGCGAGCAGTACTTC. This codes for CASSSGSGEQYF.

V and J are TRBV28 and TRBJ1-2, with a weak D call TRBD1 (6 bases). Trimming removed 4 bases at V and 4 bases at J, with 31 bases between. The CDR3 spans 20 residues. Germline CDR1 MDHEN, CDR2 SYDVKM. This chain's CDR3 is CASSSTYNPTGWGHFYGYTF. For the CDR3, the DNA is TGTGCCAGCAGTTCAACTTATAACCCCACCGGGTGGGGACACTTCTATGGCTACACCTTC.

The chain carries TRBV14 and TRBJ2-5; possible D gene TRBD2, 7 bases. Germline CDR1 is SGHDN and CDR2 is FVKESK. This CDR3 region has 13 residues. V lost 4 bases and J lost 7, with 13 bases in between. The CDR3 loop is CASSLGLGGTQYF. Written as DNA, the CDR3 is TGTGCCAGCAGCCTAGGACTAGGGGGGACCCAGTACTTC.

V is TRBV2 and J is TRBJ1-2; weak D call: TRBD1 (6 bases). Trimming took off 2 bases at V and 5 bases at J, with 15 bases between the two ends. CDR1 and CDR2 (germline): SNHLY, FYNNEI. CDR3 length: 15 residues. The CDR3 sequence is CASSELVGGLYGYTF. Here the CDR3 DNA reads TGTGCCAGCAGTGAATTAGTAGGGGGATTATATGGCTACACCTTC.

The chain has TRBV7-9 and TRBJ1-5; TRBD1 matches 10 bases. Germline V CDR1 and CDR2: SEHNR, FQNEAQ (reference sequence). The CDR3 runs to 17 residues. Germline trimming cut 5 bases from V and 4 bases from J; bases unmatched to any gene: 11. CDR3 DNA sequence: TGTGCCAGCAGCCTATGGACCGGGACAGGGGTGAATCAGCCCCAGCATTTT. Translating gives CASSLWTGTGVNQPQHF. The full variable domain, with the rest looked up from reference TRBV7-9 and TRBJ1-5, is DTGVSQNPRHKITKRGQNVTFRCDPISEHNRLYWYRQTLGQGPEFLTYFQNEAQLEKSRLLSDRFSAERPKGSFSTLEIQRTEQGDSAMYLCASSLWTGTGVNQPQHFGDGTRLSIL.

The V gene is TRBV18, the J gene TRBJ2-2, with D possibly being TRBD2 (6 bases). The CDR3 consists of 16 residues. Germline V gene data show CDR1 as KGHSH and CDR2 as LQKENI. The V end was cut by 1 base, the J end by 0 bases, with 9 bases between. This CDR3 reads CASSPLTGANTGELFF. The CDR3 nucleotides are TGTGCCAGCTCACCACTTACGGGAGCGAACACCGGGGAGCTGTTTTTT.

The chain links TRBV19 to TRBJ2-2, with 8 bases that match TRBD2. The CDR3 has 14 residues. The V segment lost 7 bases and the J segment 8 bases; nucleotides outside the gene matches: 9. CDR1 is LNHDA, CDR2 SQIVND, per germline (reference sequence). The CDR3 reads CASIRRGGPGELFF. CDR3 in DNA: TGTGCCAGTATCCGCCGGGGGGGTCCTGGGGAGCTGTTTTTT.

The DNA for the CDR3 is TGTGCCAGCAGCTTGCTAAAAACTGAAGCTTTCTTT. This translates into CASSLLKTEAFF. The rearrangement links TRBV5-5 to TRBJ1-1; D call uncertain. The germline gives CDR1 SGHKS, CDR2 YYEKEE (reference sequence). Trimming removed 1 base at V and 5 bases at J, with 6 bases between. The CDR3 length is 12 residues.

This clone was counted a single time. The V call is TRBV4-1, the J call TRBJ2-7, with D perhaps TRBD1 (5 bases). V lost 1 base, J lost 4 bases, and 5 bases lay in between. The V gene's germline CDR1 is MGHRA and CDR2 YSYEKL. CDR3 length equals 12 residues. The CDR3 sequence is CASSQAGYEQYF. CDR3 nucleotide sequence: TGCGCCAGCAGCCAAGCAGGGTACGAGCAGTACTTC.